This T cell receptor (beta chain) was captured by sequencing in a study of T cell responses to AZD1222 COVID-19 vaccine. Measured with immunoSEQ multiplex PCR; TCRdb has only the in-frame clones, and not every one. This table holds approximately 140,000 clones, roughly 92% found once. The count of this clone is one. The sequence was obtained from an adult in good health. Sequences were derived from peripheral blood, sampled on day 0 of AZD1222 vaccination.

The CDR3 region has the DNA TGTGCCAGCAGTGGGCGGGGATTATATAGCAATCAGCCCCAGCATTTT. This sequence encodes CASSGRGLYSNQPQHF. The chain recombines TRBV2 with TRBJ1-5; D not resolved. The V gene's germline CDR1 is SNHLY and CDR2 FYNNEI. CDR3 length: 16 amino acids. The V end lost 4 bases, the J end lost 0 bases, and 13 bases lay between the germline ends.